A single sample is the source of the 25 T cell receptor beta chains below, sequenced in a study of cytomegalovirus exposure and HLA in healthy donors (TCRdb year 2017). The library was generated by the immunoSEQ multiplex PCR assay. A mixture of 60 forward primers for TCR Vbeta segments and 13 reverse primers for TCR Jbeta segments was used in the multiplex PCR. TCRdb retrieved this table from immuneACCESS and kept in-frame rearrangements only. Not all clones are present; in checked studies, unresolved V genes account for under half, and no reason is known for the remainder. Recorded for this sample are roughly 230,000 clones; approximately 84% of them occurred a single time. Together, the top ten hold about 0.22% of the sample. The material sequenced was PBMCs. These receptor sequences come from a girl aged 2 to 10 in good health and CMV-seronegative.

The CDR3 DNA follows: TGTGCCATCAGTCCTTCGGGGGGCGACGGTCAGCCCCAGCATTTT. This encodes CAISPSGGDGQPQHF. V and J are TRBV10-3 and TRBJ1-5; D might be TRBD1 (6 bases). Per germline, CDR1 ENHRY and CDR2 SYGVKD. Trimming shortened V by 5 bases and J by 6 bases, and 17 bases separated the two germline ends. The CDR3 runs to 15 residues.

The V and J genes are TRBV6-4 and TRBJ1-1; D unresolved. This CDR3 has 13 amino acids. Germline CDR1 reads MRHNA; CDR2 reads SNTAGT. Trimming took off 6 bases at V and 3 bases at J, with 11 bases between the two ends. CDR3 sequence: CASSAGLYTEAFF. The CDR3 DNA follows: TGTGCCAGCAGCGCCGGACTGTACACTGAAGCTTTCTTT.

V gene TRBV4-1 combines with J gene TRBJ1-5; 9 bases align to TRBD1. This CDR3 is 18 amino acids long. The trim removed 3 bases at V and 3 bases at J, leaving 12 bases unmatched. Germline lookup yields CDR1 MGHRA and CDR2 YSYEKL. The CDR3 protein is CASSQGQSGTGNNQPQHF. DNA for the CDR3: TGCGCCAGCAGCCAGGGCCAATCCGGGACAGGGAACAATCAGCCCCAGCATTTT.

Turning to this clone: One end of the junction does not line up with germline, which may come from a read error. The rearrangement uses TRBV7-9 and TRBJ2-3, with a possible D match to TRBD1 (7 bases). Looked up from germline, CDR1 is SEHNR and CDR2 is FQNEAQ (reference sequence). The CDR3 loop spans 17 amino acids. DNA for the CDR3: TGTTCCAGCAGCTCCCCGGGGGCAGGGGGATACACAGATACGCAGTATTTT. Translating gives CSSSSPGAGGYTDTQYF. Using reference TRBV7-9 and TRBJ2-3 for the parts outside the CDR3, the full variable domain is DTGVSQNPRHKITKRGQNVTFRCDPISEHNRLYWYRQTLGQGPEFLTYFQNEAQLEKSRLLSDRFSAERPKGSFSTLEIQRTEQGDSAMYLCSSSSPGAGGYTDTQYFGPGTRLTVL.

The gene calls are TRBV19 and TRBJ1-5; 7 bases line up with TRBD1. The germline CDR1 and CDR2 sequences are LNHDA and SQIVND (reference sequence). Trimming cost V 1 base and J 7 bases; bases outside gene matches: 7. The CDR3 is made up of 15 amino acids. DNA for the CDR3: TGTGCCAGTAGTATAGGGCGACAGGGTGGACAGCCCCAGCATTTT. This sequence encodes CASSIGRQGGQPQHF.

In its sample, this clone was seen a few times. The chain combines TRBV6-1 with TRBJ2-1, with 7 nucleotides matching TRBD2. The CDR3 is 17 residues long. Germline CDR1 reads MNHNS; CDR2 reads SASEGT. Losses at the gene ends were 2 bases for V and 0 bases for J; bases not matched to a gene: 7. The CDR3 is CASSEKLGGSSYNEQFF. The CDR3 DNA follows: TGTGCCAGCAGTGAAAAATTGGGGGGGTCCTCCTACAATGAGCAGTTCTTC.

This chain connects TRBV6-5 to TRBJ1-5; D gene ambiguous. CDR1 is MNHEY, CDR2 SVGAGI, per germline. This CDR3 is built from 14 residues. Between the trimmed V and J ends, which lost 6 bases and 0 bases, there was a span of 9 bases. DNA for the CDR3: TGTGCCAGCAGCCAGGATTATAGCAATCAGCCCCAGCATTTT. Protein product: CASSQDYSNQPQHF.

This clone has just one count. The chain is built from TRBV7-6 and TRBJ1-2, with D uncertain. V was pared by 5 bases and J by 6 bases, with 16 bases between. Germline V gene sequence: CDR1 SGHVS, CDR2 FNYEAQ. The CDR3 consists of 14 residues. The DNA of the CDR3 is TGTGCCAGCAGCAGCCGGACTGGTGAAGATGGCTACACCTTC. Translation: CASSSRTGEDGYTF.

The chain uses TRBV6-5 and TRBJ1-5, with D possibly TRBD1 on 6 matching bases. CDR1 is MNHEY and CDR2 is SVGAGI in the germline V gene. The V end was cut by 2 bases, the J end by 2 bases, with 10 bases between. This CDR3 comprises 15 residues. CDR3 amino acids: CASSYDRWGNQPQHF. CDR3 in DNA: TGTGCCAGCAGTTACGACAGGTGGGGCAATCAGCCCCAGCATTTT.

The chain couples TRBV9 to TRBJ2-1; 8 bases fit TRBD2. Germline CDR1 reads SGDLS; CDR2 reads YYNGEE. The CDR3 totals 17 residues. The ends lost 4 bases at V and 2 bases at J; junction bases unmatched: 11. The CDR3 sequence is CASSPSPGLAAYNEQFF. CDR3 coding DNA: TGTGCCAGCAGCCCATCCCCCGGACTAGCTGCCTACAATGAGCAGTTCTTC.

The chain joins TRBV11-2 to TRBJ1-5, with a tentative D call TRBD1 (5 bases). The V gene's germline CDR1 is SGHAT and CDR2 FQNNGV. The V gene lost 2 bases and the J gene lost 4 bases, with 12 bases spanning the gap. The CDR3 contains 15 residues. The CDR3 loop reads CASSLFSGRNQPQHF. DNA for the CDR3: TGTGCCAGCAGCTTATTTTCAGGGAGGAATCAGCCCCAGCATTTT.

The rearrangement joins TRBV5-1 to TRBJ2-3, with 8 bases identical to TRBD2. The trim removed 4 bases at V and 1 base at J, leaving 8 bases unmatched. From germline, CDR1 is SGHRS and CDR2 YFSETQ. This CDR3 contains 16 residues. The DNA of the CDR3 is TGCGCCAGCAGCCCCGCCCTAGCGGGTGGCACAGATACGCAGTATTTT. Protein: CASSPALAGGTDTQYF. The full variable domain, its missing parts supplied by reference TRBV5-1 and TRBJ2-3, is KAGVTQTPRYLIKTRGQQVTLSCSPISGHRSVSWYQQTPGQGLQFLFEYFSETQRNKGNFPGRFSGRQFSNSRSEMNVSTLELGDSALYLCASSPALAGGTDTQYFGPGTRLTVL.

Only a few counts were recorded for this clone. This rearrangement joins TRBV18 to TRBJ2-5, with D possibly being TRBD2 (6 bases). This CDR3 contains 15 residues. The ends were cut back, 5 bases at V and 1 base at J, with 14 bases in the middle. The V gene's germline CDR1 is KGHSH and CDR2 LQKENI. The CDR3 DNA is TGTGCCAGCTCATCAGGAATCGGGAGCCAAGAGACCCAGTACTTC. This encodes CASSSGIGSQETQYF.

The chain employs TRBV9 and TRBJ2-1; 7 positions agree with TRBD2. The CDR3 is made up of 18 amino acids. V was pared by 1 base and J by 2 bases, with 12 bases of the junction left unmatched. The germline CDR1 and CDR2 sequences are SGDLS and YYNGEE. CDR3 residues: CASSVTLADYNPYNEQFF. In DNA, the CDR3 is TGTGCCAGCAGCGTAACCCTAGCGGATTATAACCCCTACAATGAGCAGTTCTTC.

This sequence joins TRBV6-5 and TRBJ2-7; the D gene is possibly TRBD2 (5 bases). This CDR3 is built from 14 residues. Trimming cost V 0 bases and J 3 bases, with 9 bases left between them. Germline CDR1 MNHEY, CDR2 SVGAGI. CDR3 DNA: TGTGCCAGCAGTTACTCGAGAAGCGGCTACGAGCAGTACTTC. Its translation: CASSYSRSGYEQYF.

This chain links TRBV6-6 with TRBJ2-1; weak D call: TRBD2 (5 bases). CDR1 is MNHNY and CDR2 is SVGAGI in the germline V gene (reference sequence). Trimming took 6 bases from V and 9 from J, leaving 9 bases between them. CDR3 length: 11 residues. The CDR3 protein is CASRATTEQFF. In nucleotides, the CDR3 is TGTGCCAGCAGGGCGACTACTGAGCAGTTCTTC.

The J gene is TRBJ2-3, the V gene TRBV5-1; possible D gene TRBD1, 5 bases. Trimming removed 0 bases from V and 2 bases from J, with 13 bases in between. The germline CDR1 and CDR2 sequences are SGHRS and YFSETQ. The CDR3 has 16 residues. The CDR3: CASSLGAKGDTDTQYF. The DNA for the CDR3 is TGCGCCAGCAGCTTGGGGGCCAAAGGGGACACAGATACGCAGTATTTT.

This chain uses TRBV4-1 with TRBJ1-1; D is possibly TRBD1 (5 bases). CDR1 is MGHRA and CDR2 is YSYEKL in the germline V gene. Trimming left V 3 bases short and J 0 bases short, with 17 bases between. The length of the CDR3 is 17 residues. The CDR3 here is CASSQGGAGSLNTEAFF. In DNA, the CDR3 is TGCGCCAGCAGCCAGGGGGGAGCGGGGTCTTTGAACACTGAAGCTTTCTTT.

In DNA form, the CDR3 reads TGTGCCAGCAGCCAAGACAAAGCGGGAGGATACACCGGGGAGCTGTTTTTT. Amino acids: CASSQDKAGGYTGELFF. The chain recombines TRBV4-2 with TRBJ2-2, with 9 bases identical to TRBD2. The CDR3 contains 17 residues. The V segment lost 0 bases and the J segment 3 bases; nucleotides outside the gene matches: 5. Germline V gives CDR1 LGHNA, CDR2 YNFKEQ.

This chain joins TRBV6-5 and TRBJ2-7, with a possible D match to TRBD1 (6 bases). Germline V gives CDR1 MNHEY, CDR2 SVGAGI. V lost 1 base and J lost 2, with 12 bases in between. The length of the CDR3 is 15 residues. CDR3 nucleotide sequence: TGTGCCAGCAGTTACTACCCACAGGGCCCCTACGAGCAGTACTTC. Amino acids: CASSYYPQGPYEQYF.

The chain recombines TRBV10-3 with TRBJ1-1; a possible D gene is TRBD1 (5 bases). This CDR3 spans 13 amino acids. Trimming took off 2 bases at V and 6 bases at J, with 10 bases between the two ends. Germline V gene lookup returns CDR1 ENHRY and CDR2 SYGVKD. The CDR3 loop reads CAISEAPGAEAFF. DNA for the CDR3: TGTGCCATCAGTGAGGCCCCGGGGGCTGAAGCTTTCTTT.

The CDR3 coding sequence is TGCGCCAGCAGCTTGCGGTCTGGGGCCTATTCACCCCTCCACTTT. Protein sequence: CASSLRSGAYSPLHF. J is TRBJ1-6 and V is TRBV5-1; tentatively, D is TRBD1 (5 bases). The V and J ends lost 1 base and 8 bases respectively, with 13 bases between them. The germline CDR1 and CDR2 sequences are SGHRS and YFSETQ. The CDR3 totals 15 residues. The whole variable domain, filled in from reference TRBV5-1 and TRBJ1-6, reads KAGVTQTPRYLIKTRGQQVTLSCSPISGHRSVSWYQQTPGQGLQFLFEYFSETQRNKGNFPGRFSGRQFSNSRSEMNVSTLELGDSALYLCASSLRSGAYSPLHFGNGTRLTVT.

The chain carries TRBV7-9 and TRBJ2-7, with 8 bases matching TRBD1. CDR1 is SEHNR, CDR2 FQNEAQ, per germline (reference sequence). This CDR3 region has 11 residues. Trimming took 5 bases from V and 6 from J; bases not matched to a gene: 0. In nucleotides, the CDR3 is TGTGCCAGCAGCACAGGGGGCGAGCAGTACTTC. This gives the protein CASSTGGEQYF.

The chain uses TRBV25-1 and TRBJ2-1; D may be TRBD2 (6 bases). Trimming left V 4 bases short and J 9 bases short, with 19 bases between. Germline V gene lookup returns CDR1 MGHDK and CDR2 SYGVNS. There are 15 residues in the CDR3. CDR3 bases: TGTGCCAGCAGTGCCTCCATGGGACTCGGCCTTGAGCAGTTCTTC. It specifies CASSASMGLGLEQFF.

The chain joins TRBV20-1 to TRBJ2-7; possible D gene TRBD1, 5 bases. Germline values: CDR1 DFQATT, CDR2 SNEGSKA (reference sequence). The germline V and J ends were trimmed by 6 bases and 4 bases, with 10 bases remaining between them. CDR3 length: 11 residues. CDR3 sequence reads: CSAIREYEQYF. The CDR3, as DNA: TGCAGTGCAATCAGGGAATACGAGCAGTACTTC.